Each of the 11 T cell receptor beta chains below was sequenced from the same sample in a study of Graves' ophthalmopathy and Graves' hyperthyroidism. Amplification of the TCR beta CDR3 regions used RNA transcripts (as template). First-round RT-PCR relied on HTBI primers, and a second-round multiplex PCR came next. TCRdb reprocessed the multiplex PCR reads via MiXCR and lists one record per CDR3 protein. The data contain 450,000 or so distinct CDR3 sequences, 13% to 15% of them singletons. Sequenced: blood. These receptors were obtained from a woman in her thirties with Graves' ophthalmopathy.

The chain couples TRBV28 to TRBJ1-2; D not certain. V dropped 3 bases and J dropped 8 bases, with 19 bases sitting between them. Germline CDR1 MDHEN, CDR2 SYDVKM. This CDR3 region has 15 residues. The CDR3: CASSFDPQRSRGYTF. DNA of the CDR3: TGTGCCAGCAGTTTCGACCCCCAAAGGAGTAGAGGCTACACCTTC.

This clonotype appeared a few times. The V call is TRBV6-1, the J call TRBJ2-2; 7 bases align to TRBD1. Germline values: CDR1 MNHNS, CDR2 SASEGT. The CDR3 runs 14 residues. V gave up 5 bases and J gave up 7 bases; unmatched junction bases: 7. The CDR3 loop is CASSIDRVNGELFF. The CDR3 DNA is TGTGCCAGCAGTATTGACAGGGTGAACGGGGAGCTGTTTTTT.

About this clonotype: A single base separates this from a much larger clone, so it may be a read error. J is TRBJ1-2 and V is TRBV27; TRBD1 matches 10 bases. The CDR3 covers 15 residues. CDR1 MNHEY and CDR2 SMNVEV come from the germline V gene (reference sequence). CDR3 protein: CASSFLGQGPHGYSF. DNA of the CDR3: TGTGCCAGCAGTTTTCTGGGACAGGGGCCTCACGGCTACAGCTTC.

This clonotype was recorded at least ten times. The CDR3 loop reads CASSTTGGVGEAFF. Here the CDR3 DNA reads TGCGCCAGCAGCACGACAGGGGGCGTAGGTGAAGCTTTCTTT. The V and J genes are TRBV5-1 and TRBJ1-1; TRBD1 aligns across 10 bases. CDR3 size: 14 residues. Germline V lookup: CDR1 SGHRS, CDR2 YFSETQ. V was clipped by 4 bases and J by 7 bases; unmatched bases: 7.

This clonotype was found many times. The chain recombines TRBV6-5 with TRBJ1-1; TRBD1 might be the D (6 bases). CDR3 length equals 15 residues. CDR1 is MNHEY and CDR2 is SVGAGI in the germline V gene. With 0 bases removed from V and 6 bases from J, the gap between germline ends came to 14 bases. This chain's CDR3 is CASSYSYTGIAEAFF. CDR3 bases: TGTGCCAGCAGTTACTCCTATACAGGGATCGCTGAAGCTTTCTTT.

A remark on this clonotype: Because the CDR3 is missing its conserved closing phenylalanine or tryptophan, this is likely a read error. The rearrangement joins TRBV5-1 to TRBJ2-5; D is unresolved. The V end lost 2 bases, the J end lost 0 bases, and 8 bases lay between the germline ends. This CDR3 spans 14 amino acids. Germline V gene sequence: CDR1 SGHRS, CDR2 YFSETQ. In DNA form, the CDR3 reads TGCGCCAGCAGCTTCCTGACGGACCAAGAGACCCAGTACCTC. As protein: CASSFLTDQETQYL.

This clonotype came up many times. The genes are TRBV20-1 and TRBJ2-2; D gene ambiguous. The CDR3 extends over 13 amino acids. Per germline, CDR1 DFQATT and CDR2 SNEGSKA (reference sequence). Trimming removed 0 bases at V and 6 bases at J, with 8 bases between. CDR3 sequence reads: CSARDRLSGELFF. The CDR3 DNA follows: TGCAGTGCTAGAGACCGTTTGTCCGGGGAGCTGTTTTTT.

This chain joins TRBV5-6 and TRBJ2-7; 8 nucleotides align to TRBD1. Germline V CDR1 and CDR2: SGHDT, YYEEEE. With V trimmed by 0 bases and J by 3 bases, 5 bases remained unmatched. The CDR3 extends over 15 amino acids. The CDR3 DNA reads TGTGCCAGCAGCTTGGGGACAGGGCCGCGCTACGAGCAGTACTTC. Translated: CASSLGTGPRYEQYF.

The chain employs TRBV29-1 and TRBJ1-6, with TRBD1 matching 9 bases. The CDR3 consists of 14 residues. Germline V lookup: CDR1 SQVTM, CDR2 ANQGSEA. Losses at the gene ends were 6 bases for V and 10 bases for J; bases not matched to a gene: 10. CDR3 nucleotide sequence: TGCAGCGTCAGCTTCGGGACAGGGCCATCACCCCTCCACTTT. Translating gives CSVSFGTGPSPLHF.

Ten or more counts support this clonotype. The rearrangement joins TRBV12-3 or TRBV12-4 to TRBJ1-2; D gene uncertain. This CDR3 is built from 13 residues. The V gene lost 1 base and the J gene lost 3 bases, with 6 bases spanning the gap. CDR3 bases: TGTGCCAGCAGTTTAGTACGATACTATGGCTACACCTTC. Encoded protein: CASSLVRYYGYTF.

The chain links TRBV6-1 to TRBJ2-2; D remains ambiguous. Trimming pared 8 bases from V and 1 base from J, leaving 11 bases between. CDR3 length: 14 residues. In germline, CDR1 is MNHNS, CDR2 SASEGT. The CDR3 spells CASHTAMNTGELFF. CDR3 bases: TGTGCCAGCCACACAGCGATGAACACCGGGGAGCTGTTTTTT.